Below are 21 T cell receptor beta chains sequenced from a single sample in a study of blood T cell repertoires in COVID-19. Measured with immunoSEQ multiplex PCR; TCRdb has only the in-frame clones, and not every one. The profile shows some 180,000 clones, around 83% of them singletons. The sequenced material came from peripheral blood. These receptors all stem from a woman aged 60-70 years with acute or convalescent COVID-19.

This chain connects TRBV3-1 (or the pseudogene TRBV3-2) to TRBJ2-7, with 7 bases identical to TRBD1. Germline V CDR1 and CDR2: LGHDT, YNNKEL (reference sequence). With V trimmed by 4 bases and J by 3 bases, 3 bases remained unmatched. This CDR3 is built from 13 residues. CDR3 bases: TGTGCCAGCAGCCTTGGGACAGTCTACGAGCAGTACTTC. This translates into CASSLGTVYEQYF.

This chain joins TRBV6-5 and TRBJ2-5; TRBD1 is a possible D gene (6 bases). This CDR3 comprises 15 residues. The V end lost 4 bases, the J end lost 1 base, and 13 bases lay between the germline ends. Germline assignment: CDR1 MNHEY and CDR2 SVGAGI. CDR3 sequence: CASSFIQGTQETQYF. CDR3 nucleotide sequence: TGTGCCAGCAGTTTCATTCAGGGGACCCAAGAGACCCAGTACTTC.

The gene calls are TRBV9 and TRBJ2-1; D perhaps matches TRBD1 (6 bases). Germline lookup yields CDR1 SGDLS and CDR2 YYNGEE. The germline V and J ends were trimmed by 4 bases and 7 bases, with 21 bases remaining between them. This CDR3 region has 16 residues. As DNA, the CDR3 is TGTGCCAGCAGCACCCGGACAGCTCCTCAGGGGAATGAGCAGTTCTTC. Its translation: CASSTRTAPQGNEQFF.

The chain has TRBV7-8 and TRBJ2-2; 8 bases are shared with TRBD2. Losses at the gene ends were 6 bases for V and 6 bases for J; bases not matched to a gene: 12. The CDR3 is 16 residues long. Germline values: CDR1 SGHVS, CDR2 FQNEAQ. The CDR3: CASRSQGSGIPGELFF. Written as DNA, the CDR3 is TGTGCCAGCAGGTCTCAGGGTAGCGGGATTCCCGGGGAGCTGTTTTTT.

This sequence joins TRBV9 and TRBJ2-2; D is undetermined. CDR3 length: 12 amino acids. CDR1 and CDR2 (germline): SGDLS, YYNGEE. The germline V and J ends were trimmed by 3 bases and 7 bases, with 7 bases remaining between them. CDR3 sequence: CASSAPRGELFF. In DNA, the CDR3 is TGTGCCAGCAGCGCCCCTCGCGGGGAGCTGTTTTTT.

The chain combines TRBV6-2 or TRBV6-3 with TRBJ2-1, with a weak D call TRBD2 (5 bases). V was shortened by 2 bases and J by 9 bases, with 11 bases between the two germline ends. The CDR3 is 13 residues long. The V gene's germline CDR1 is MNHEY and CDR2 SVGEGT. The CDR3 sequence is CASSYPLEGEQFF. For the CDR3, the DNA is TGTGCCAGCAGTTACCCCTTAGAGGGTGAGCAGTTCTTC.

This rearrangement joins TRBV5-1 to TRBJ2-1, with TRBD1 identical over 9 bases. The germline V gene encodes CDR1 SGHRS and CDR2 YFSETQ. The V segment lost 4 bases and the J segment 13 bases; nucleotides outside the gene matches: 12. The CDR3 runs 14 residues. DNA of the CDR3: TGCGCCAGCAGCCCAGAAGGGACAGGGAGGTCCCAGTTCTTC. It yields the protein CASSPEGTGRSQFF.

The rearrangement uses TRBV6-1 and TRBJ2-3, with D possibly TRBD1 on 6 matching bases. Between the trimmed V and J ends, which lost 2 bases and 2 bases, there was a span of 11 bases. The germline V gene has CDR1 MNHNS and CDR2 SASEGT. CDR3 size: 15 residues. In DNA, the CDR3 is TGTGCCAGCAGTGAATACGGACAGACCACAGATACGCAGTATTTT. Translated: CASSEYGQTTDTQYF.

The chain combines TRBV18 with TRBJ2-2; 7 nucleotides align to TRBD2. Looked up from germline, CDR1 is KGHSH and CDR2 is LQKENI. J gave up 5 bases and V 3 bases, and 9 bases lay outside the gene matches. The CDR3 runs to 16 residues. The CDR3 DNA sequence: TGTGCCAGCTCACCCCAGAGCGGGAAGAGTACCGGGGAGCTGTTTTTT. This codes for CASSPQSGKSTGELFF. Combining the CDR3 with reference TRBV18 and TRBJ2-2 gives the whole variable domain NAGVMQNPRHLVRRRGQEARLRCSPMKGHSHVYWYRQLPEEGLKFMVYLQKENIIDESGMPKERFSAEFPKEGPSILRIQQVVRGDSAAYFCASSPQSGKSTGELFFGEGSRLTVL.

The chain uses TRBV18 and TRBJ1-1; the match to TRBD1 covers 8 bases. There are 17 residues in the CDR3. Germline loops: CDR1 KGHSH, CDR2 LQKENI. The ends lost 2 bases at V and 4 bases at J; junction bases unmatched: 12. In nucleotides, the CDR3 is TGTGCCAGCTCACCAATATCCCAGGGGGCGAGTGGCACTGAAGCTTTCTTT. It codes for CASSPISQGASGTEAFF.

The V call is TRBV5-6, the J call TRBJ2-4, with 7 bases matching TRBD2. Germline lookup yields CDR1 SGHDT and CDR2 YYEEEE. The CDR3 consists of 14 residues. V was pared by 2 bases and J by 3 bases, with 2 bases of the junction left unmatched. In nucleotides, the CDR3 is TGTGCCAGCAGCTTTCCTAGCGGCAAAAACATTCAGTACTTC. Encoded protein: CASSFPSGKNIQYF.

This rearrangement joins TRBV4-1 to TRBJ1-4; TRBD1 matches at 8 bases. The CDR3 length is 15 residues. The ends lost 3 bases at V and 6 bases at J; junction bases unmatched: 6. CDR1 is MGHRA and CDR2 is YSYEKL in the germline V gene. The CDR3 DNA is TGCGCCAGCAGCCACCTACCACAGGGGGATGAAAAACTGTTTTTT. This translates into CASSHLPQGDEKLFF.

Regarding this clone: Other DNA sequences of this sample code for an identical CDR3. CDR3 in DNA: TGTGCCAGCAGCGCAGGGGGAGATAACTATGGCTACACCTTC. It codes for CASSAGGDNYGYTF. The genes are TRBV25-1 and TRBJ1-2; 7 nucleotides match TRBD1. CDR1 is MGHDK and CDR2 is SYGVNS in the germline V gene. Trimming at V came to 6 bases and at J to 1 base, leaving 5 bases not matched to a gene. This CDR3 contains 14 residues.

On this clone itself: The sample holds other DNA sequences that translate to the same CDR3. The rearrangement uses TRBV28 and TRBJ2-1; D is undetermined. This CDR3 contains 12 residues. Germline CDR1 is MDHEN and CDR2 is SYDVKM. The germline V and J ends were trimmed by 4 bases and 8 bases, with 9 bases remaining between them. The CDR3 region has the DNA TGTGCCAGCAGTTCTAGTCGGGATGAGCAGTTCTTC. It is translated as CASSSSRDEQFF.

This chain connects TRBV4-1 to TRBJ2-3, with D perhaps TRBD2 (5 bases). From germline, CDR1 is MGHRA and CDR2 YSYEKL. The V gene lost 1 base and the J gene lost 0 bases, with 11 bases spanning the gap. The CDR3 loop spans 16 amino acids. Written as DNA, the CDR3 is TGCGCCAGCAGCCAAGGGTTAGCGTTTAGCACAGATACGCAGTATTTT. It is translated as CASSQGLAFSTDTQYF.

This clone was counted a single time. The CDR3 DNA is TGTGCCAGCAGCCGCGGACTAGCGGGAGGCGCGAACACCGGGGAGCTGTTTTTT. Its protein is CASSRGLAGGANTGELFF. The chain has TRBV9 and TRBJ2-2; 14 bases are shared with TRBD2. Trimming cost V 4 bases and J 0 bases; bases outside gene matches: 5. The CDR3 has 18 residues. Germline V gives CDR1 SGDLS, CDR2 YYNGEE.

The chain employs TRBV27 and TRBJ2-5; 10 bases align to TRBD2. This CDR3 is 15 amino acids long. CDR1 is MNHEY and CDR2 is SMNVEV in the germline V gene (reference sequence). Trimming at V came to 6 bases and at J to 5 bases, leaving 9 bases not matched to a gene. The CDR3 sequence is CASRNLAGEWETQYF. CDR3 nucleotides: TGTGCCAGCAGGAACCTAGCGGGAGAATGGGAGACCCAGTACTTC.

The rearrangement joins TRBV6-5 to TRBJ1-1; D might be TRBD1 (5 bases). The length of the CDR3 is 15 residues. Trimming shortened V by 6 bases and J by 1 base, and 15 bases separated the two germline ends. Germline loops: CDR1 MNHEY, CDR2 SVGAGI. CDR3: CASRPQDGANTEAFF. The CDR3 DNA is TGTGCCAGCAGGCCTCAGGATGGGGCGAACACTGAAGCTTTCTTT.

V usage is TRBV5-1 and J usage is TRBJ1-1, with a weak D call TRBD1 (6 bases). The V gene lost 4 bases and the J gene lost 2 bases, with 12 bases spanning the gap. The germline V gene encodes CDR1 SGHRS and CDR2 YFSETQ. This CDR3 is built from 14 residues. CDR3 in amino acids: CASSRMTGNTEAFF. CDR3 nucleotide sequence: TGCGCCAGCAGCCGCATGACAGGTAACACTGAAGCTTTCTTT.

V usage is TRBV6-8 and J usage is TRBJ2-2; no reliable D call. Germline V lookup: CDR1 MNHGY, CDR2 SAAAGT. The ends were cut back, 4 bases at V and 5 bases at J, with 8 bases in the middle. The CDR3 sequence is 13 residues long. The CDR3 DNA sequence: TGTGCCAGCAGTTCCTCTAGTACCGGGGAGCTGTTTTTT. Encoded protein: CASSSSSTGELFF.

This clone has a handful of counts. The rearrangement links TRBV5-1 to TRBJ2-7; TRBD1 matches at 7 bases. The length of the CDR3 is 16 residues. V dropped 0 bases and J dropped 5; count of bases not matched to a gene: 11. Per the germline V gene, CDR1 is SGHRS and CDR2 is YFSETQ. This chain's CDR3 is CASSLGRRRGLDEQYF. Written as DNA, the CDR3 is TGCGCCAGCAGCTTGGGGCGCAGAAGGGGGCTGGACGAGCAGTACTTC. The complete variable domain, with remaining parts taken from reference TRBV5-1 and TRBJ2-7, reads KAGVTQTPRYLIKTRGQQVTLSCSPISGHRSVSWYQQTPGQGLQFLFEYFSETQRNKGNFPGRFSGRQFSNSRSEMNVSTLELGDSALYLCASSLGRRRGLDEQYFGPGTRLTVT.